This T cell receptor beta chain was profiled in a study of blood T cells in healthy people across ages (dated by TCRdb to 2013 to 2016). Describing the broader study: In model experiments, template switching captured roughly one uniquely barcoded TCR beta cDNA molecule for every two T cells. To avoid experimental bias, donors of different ages were spread randomly across the sequencing lanes. Two additional independent replicas of 1 million unique cDNA reads from the same blood draw were analyzed for two donors (one aged 18 to 30 and one aged 80 or older). The study measured age-related changes in TCR beta repertoire diversity using deep sequencing normalized with unique cDNA molecular identifiers. Donors were grouped into four age groups: young (average approximately 15 years), middle-aged (39), aged (62) and long-lived (about 82). The full study reports these points: Donor CMV infection status was unknown, potentially confounding age-related changes in expanded clonotypes. Observed TCR beta diversity per million T cells fell roughly linearly with age, and a significant reduction was already apparent by age about 36. Estimates of total diversity from one million sequenced T cells were regarded as lower bounds and underestimates. Bulk unsorted PBMC profiling prevented conclusive comparison of naive and antigen-experienced compartments. A strong correlation was found between observed TCR beta diversity and the percentage of naive T cells measured by flow cytometry. Compared with the aged group, the long-lived group had more naive CD4+ T cells, fewer expanded clones and increased TCR diversity, suggesting age selection.

V sheds 0 bases and J sheds 10 bases, leaving 19 bases between their ends. The CDR3, cysteine through phenylalanine, is 17 amino acids long. The only DNA kept is the CDR3, 51 bases in frame from the first base. CDR1 SEHNR and CDR2 FQNEAQ were looked up in the germline V gene (reference sequence). The donors were a few dozen Caucasian individuals from Russia, aged 6 to 90 years, who were systemically healthy. About 10 milliliters of peripheral blood were drawn from each donor into EDTA-treated Vacutainer tubes. Ficoll-Paque density-gradient centrifugation was used to isolate PBMCs, with at least 6.5 million obtained per sample. Total RNA was extracted from PBMCs with Trizol reagent, with at least 6 micrograms obtained per sample. For every donor, flow cytometry on a PBMC aliquot measured the percentage of naive CD45RAhigh/CD27high T cells. To note about this clonotype: Its antigen target is currently unknown. It has no much larger one-base neighbor in the sample; base qualities were not kept.

Library preparation used 5' RACE. Sequencer: Illumina HiSeq 2500. The second PCR ran for about 6 to 12 cycles and used a J-beta primer mix along with a sample-barcoded 5' primer. A unique molecular identifier was introduced onto each TCR beta cDNA molecule by a template-switch 5' adaptor carrying 12 random nucleotides. Each sample yielded at least 3 million CDR3-containing paired-end reads. The Mint cDNA synthesis kit, primed by a TRBC-specific oligonucleotide, was used to synthesize first-strand cDNA from all RNA. After uracil-DNA glycosylase treatment, a first 18-cycle PCR used universal primers M1SS and BC2_uni_R on all cDNA. The study's processing was this. Normalization of each sample was performed by random selection of 1 million high-quality reads, each carrying a distinct molecular identifier. Reads sharing molecular identifiers were discarded rather than binned into consensus sequences. CDR3 identification, clonotype clustering and error correction used MiTCR with a Q25 quality threshold and the strictest error-elimination algorithm. Lower-bound total TCR beta diversity was estimated with a nonparametric unseen species model using Euler transformation. In TCRdb, the public reads were trimmed at Q25 with fastp and aligned with MiXCR, with productive beta chains retained. When rows share a CDR3 protein, they turn into one entry using the most common DNA and genes. TCRdb, rather than the study authors, made the V and J calls. This sample holds 650,000 to 1,000,000 distinct CDR3 sequences; 35% to 40% were observed only once. The top ten clones comprise 10% to 15% of the sample.

What was sequenced was blood. The sequence was collected from a man between 18 and 29 years old in good health. The rearrangement combines TRBV7-9 with TRBJ1-6; a confident D gene designation cannot be given. In nucleotides, the sequence is TGTGCCAGCAGCTTAGCGTCTCTCGTCCAGTTTCGATCACCCCTCCACTTT. It translates as CASSLASLVQFRSPLHF.